The 31 T cell receptor beta chains reported below all come from one sample, sequenced in a study of cytomegalovirus exposure and HLA in healthy donors. With 60 Vbeta and 13 Jbeta primers, the PCR was carried out. Clones were sequenced by immunoSEQ multiplex PCR, and TCRdb holds only the in-frame ones, with some missing. The sample yields more than 80,000 clones, roughly 80% seen once. Sequencing was performed on PBMCs. These receptor sequences come from a man aged 60 to 69 in good health and CMV-seronegative.

The chain recombines TRBV30 with TRBJ1-6; no firm D call. Trimming cost V 0 bases and J 3 bases, with 18 bases left between them. Germline V gives CDR1 GTSNPN, CDR2 SVGIG (reference sequence). This CDR3 has 18 residues. CDR3 coding DNA: TGTGCCTGGAGTGTACATCCGGCATGGGAGGGCTATAATTCACCCCTCCACTTT. It translates to CAWSVHPAWEGYNSPLHF.

The chain is built from TRBV7-3 and TRBJ1-1; unclear D gene. This CDR3 is built from 13 residues. Looked up from germline, CDR1 is SGHTA and CDR2 is FQGTGA. Trimming stripped 0 bases from V and 7 bases from J, with 9 bases between. The CDR3 region is CASSLTSGGEAFF. Here the CDR3 DNA reads TGTGCCAGCAGCTTAACGAGCGGAGGTGAAGCTTTCTTT.

The genes are TRBV25-1 and TRBJ2-5; 9 nucleotides match TRBD2. CDR3 length: 14 residues. V was clipped by 5 bases and J by 9 bases; unmatched bases: 10. Germline-derived CDR1 and CDR2 are MGHDK and SYGVNS. The CDR3 sequence is CASSSGGTSGAQYF. The CDR3 DNA is TGTGCCAGCAGTAGCGGGGGGACGTCAGGGGCCCAGTACTTC.

This clone occurred once. The chain has TRBV7-2 and TRBJ1-6; 7 positions agree with TRBD1. The J segment lost 9 bases and the V segment lost 5 bases, leaving 10 bases of the junction unmatched. Germline assignment: CDR1 SGHTA and CDR2 FQGNSA. This CDR3 has 15 residues. CDR3 in amino acids: CASSLLTGAGSPLHF. DNA of the CDR3: TGTGCCAGCAGCCTACTAACAGGGGCAGGTTCACCCCTCCACTTT.

This chain joins TRBV7-9 and TRBJ1-5, with D perhaps matching TRBD1 (6 bases). Germline V gene data show CDR1 as SEHNR and CDR2 as FQNEAQ (reference sequence). The V end lost 5 bases, the J end lost 5 bases, and 22 bases lay between the germline ends. The CDR3 consists of 17 residues. The CDR3 spells CASSPTAGVGGDQPQHF. DNA for the CDR3: TGTGCCAGCAGCCCGACTGCAGGGGTCGGCGGTGATCAGCCCCAGCATTTT.

The chain combines TRBV5-1 with TRBJ2-3; TRBD1 agrees at 7 bases. The CDR3 sequence is 15 residues long. CDR1 SGHRS and CDR2 YFSETQ come from the germline V gene. The J segment lost 5 bases and the V segment lost 0 bases, leaving 6 bases of the junction unmatched. The CDR3 nucleotides are TGCGCCAGCAGCTTGGGTATCACAGGGGAAGATACGCAGTATTTT. It specifies CASSLGITGEDTQYF.

The chain recombines TRBV28 with TRBJ1-2; D is undetermined. The CDR3 is 12 residues long. Germline values: CDR1 MDHEN, CDR2 SYDVKM. The V end was cut by 8 bases, the J end by 4 bases, with 11 bases between. The CDR3 nucleotides are TGTGCCAGCTCCGACCTAGGCTATGGCTACACCTTC. It encodes CASSDLGYGYTF.

This sequence joins TRBV7-2 and TRBJ2-5, with TRBD2 as a possible D gene (6 bases). CDR1 and CDR2 (germline): SGHTA, FQGNSA. V was trimmed by 5 bases and J by 2 bases, leaving 12 bases between them. The CDR3 length is 14 residues. In DNA form, the CDR3 reads TGTGCCAGCAGCCCCTATGGGACTCAAGAGACCCAGTACTTC. Encoded protein: CASSPYGTQETQYF.

CDR3 bases: TGTGCCAGCAGCTTAGAGAGTACCGGGGAGCTGTTTTTT. Translation gives CASSLESTGELFF. The rearrangement joins TRBV7-9 to TRBJ2-2, with no clear D. With 1 base removed from V and 5 bases from J, the gap between germline ends came to 5 bases. The CDR3 contains 13 residues. CDR1 is SEHNR, CDR2 FQNEAQ, per germline (reference sequence).

V and J are TRBV19 and TRBJ2-6, with 10 positions matching TRBD1. The trim removed 5 bases at V and 1 base at J, leaving 8 bases unmatched. Germline V gene data show CDR1 as LNHDA and CDR2 as SQIVND (reference sequence). The CDR3 runs to 18 residues. In DNA form, the CDR3 reads TGTGCCAGTAGTGAACGGACAGGGGGTGGGTCTGGGGCCAACGTCCTGACTTTC. Translating gives CASSERTGGGSGANVLTF. Full variable domain (missing parts from reference TRBV19 and TRBJ2-6): DGGITQSPKYLFRKEGQNVTLSCEQNLNHDAMYWYRQDPGQGLRLIYYSQIVNDFQKGDIAEGYSVSREKKESFPLTVTSAQKNPTAFYLCASSERTGGGSGANVLTFGAGSRLTVL.

This chain links TRBV29-1 with TRBJ2-2, with D perhaps matching TRBD2 (5 bases). Deletions cut 5 bases from V and 6 bases from J, with 13 bases between. CDR3 size: 13 residues. The germline CDR1 and CDR2 sequences are SQVTM and ANQGSEA. In DNA, the CDR3 is TGCAGCGTTTATATAACTAGGTCCGGGGAGCTGTTTTTT. Translated, it gives CSVYITRSGELFF.

This clone was counted between two and nine times. V is TRBV9 and J is TRBJ2-3; 10 bases line up with TRBD1. The trim removed 2 bases at V and 5 bases at J, leaving 14 bases unmatched. Germline CDR1 SGDLS, CDR2 YYNGEE. CDR3 length: 18 residues. This chain's CDR3 is CASSVSLVTGGRGDTQYF. The CDR3 DNA is TGTGCCAGCAGCGTTTCGTTGGTGACAGGGGGCAGAGGAGATACGCAGTATTTT.

The chain couples TRBV11-2 to TRBJ2-3; D is unresolved. The CDR3 covers 17 residues. Germline CDR1 is SGHAT and CDR2 is FQNNGV. Trimming shortened V by 5 bases and J by 0 bases, and 18 bases separated the two germline ends. The CDR3 bases are TGTGCCAGCAGCCCTCGGCGGAGTGTATCTAGCACAGATACGCAGTATTTT. Translation: CASSPRRSVSSTDTQYF.

This chain uses TRBV27 with TRBJ1-1; a possible D gene is TRBD1 (5 bases). Per the germline V gene, CDR1 is MNHEY and CDR2 is SMNVEV (reference sequence). This CDR3 is 14 amino acids long. Trimming left V 5 bases short and J 5 bases short, with 15 bases between. The CDR3 region is CASSPRAARTEAFF. The CDR3 coding sequence is TGTGCCAGCAGTCCCAGGGCGGCCCGGACTGAAGCTTTCTTT.

This chain uses TRBV7-2 with TRBJ1-2, with D unclear. In germline, CDR1 is SGHTA, CDR2 FQGNSA. The CDR3 consists of 11 residues. V lost 5 bases and J lost 2, with 3 bases in between. The CDR3 region has the DNA TGTGCCAGCAGCAGCAACTATGGCTACACCTTC. It is translated as CASSSNYGYTF. Using reference TRBV7-2 and TRBJ1-2 for the parts outside the CDR3, the full variable domain is GAGVSQSPSNKVTEKGKDVELRCDPISGHTALYWYRQSLGQGLEFLIYFQGNSAPDKSGLPSDRFSAERTGGSVSTLTIQRTQQEDSAVYLCASSSNYGYTFGSGTRLTVV.

This chain joins TRBV30 and TRBJ1-6; D might be TRBD1 (5 bases). This CDR3 has 15 residues. The germline CDR1 and CDR2 sequences are GTSNPN and SVGIG (reference sequence). V was clipped by 3 bases and J by 10 bases, with 19 bases between them. CDR3 sequence reads: CAWRWGKGPWSPLHF. The CDR3 coding sequence is TGTGCCTGGAGGTGGGGTAAGGGGCCGTGGTCACCCCTCCACTTT.

This chain connects TRBV7-9 to TRBJ2-1; 7 nucleotides line up with TRBD1. Germline V lookup: CDR1 SEHNR, CDR2 FQNEAQ (reference sequence). The CDR3 consists of 16 residues. V was clipped by 5 bases and J by 0 bases; unmatched bases: 7. The DNA for the CDR3 is TGTGCCAGCAGCCAGGAACAGGGGAGCTCCTACAATGAGCAGTTCTTC. This sequence encodes CASSQEQGSSYNEQFF.

The chain combines TRBV9 with TRBJ2-5, with 16 bases matching TRBD2. Germline V gene data show CDR1 as SGDLS and CDR2 as YYNGEE. There are 16 residues in the CDR3. The V segment lost 2 bases and the J segment 5 bases; nucleotides outside the gene matches: 3. The CDR3 nucleotides read TGTGCCAGCAGCGTGGGACTAGCGGGGGGGCGGGAGACCCAGTACTTC. This translates into CASSVGLAGGRETQYF.

V usage is TRBV6-5 and J usage is TRBJ2-7; D unclear. The germline gives CDR1 MNHEY, CDR2 SVGAGI. The CDR3 spans 13 residues. Trimming pared 5 bases from V and 6 bases from J, leaving 14 bases between. The CDR3 loop is CASSDLSPREQYV. The CDR3 bases are TGTGCCAGCAGTGATCTTAGCCCTCGCGAGCAGTACGTC.

The chain carries TRBV23-1 and TRBJ2-4; tentatively, D is TRBD1 (5 bases). TRBV23-1 falls under the ORF class, with uncertain function. The CDR3 extends over 15 amino acids. Deletions cut 0 bases from V and 1 base from J, with 7 bases between. As DNA, the CDR3 is TGCGCCAGCAGTCAATCTACAGGCGCCAAAAACATTCAGTACTTC. This sequence encodes CASSQSTGAKNIQYF.

This clone came up a few times. The CDR3 reads CASSVYGGNEQFF. The CDR3 nucleotides are TGTGCCAGCAGCGTATACGGGGGGAATGAGCAGTTCTTC. This chain connects TRBV9 to TRBJ2-1; 7 positions agree with TRBD2. This CDR3 comprises 13 residues. Germline V gene sequence: CDR1 SGDLS, CDR2 YYNGEE. Losses at the gene ends were 1 base for V and 7 bases for J; bases not matched to a gene: 2.

The V gene is TRBV27, the J gene TRBJ2-7, with TRBD1 matching 11 bases. The CDR3 runs 14 residues. From germline, CDR1 is MNHEY and CDR2 SMNVEV (reference sequence). V dropped 6 bases and J dropped 2; count of bases not matched to a gene: 3. The CDR3 DNA sequence: TGTGCCAGCAGGCGGGACAGGGGGGCCTACGAGCAGTACGTC. Encoded protein: CASRRDRGAYEQYV.

This clone was seen more than once but under ten times. The gene calls are TRBV2 and TRBJ1-2, with 8 bases lining up with TRBD1. V was clipped by 6 bases and J by 5 bases; unmatched bases: 14. CDR1 and CDR2 from the germline V gene are SNHLY and FYNNEI. The CDR3 is 16 amino acids. The CDR3 region is CASRREGWTGSYGYTF. The CDR3 bases are TGTGCCAGCAGACGAGAGGGGTGGACAGGGTCGTATGGCTACACCTTC.

The rearrangement uses TRBV12-2 and TRBJ1-5; the table's D call, TRBD1, has no DNA check behind it. TRBV12-2 is a pseudogene. CDR3 length: 22 amino acids. This CDR3 reads CASRLASYTRHTRSYSNQPQHF. The CDR3 DNA sequence: TGTGCAAGTCGCTTAGCGTCCTACACCCGACACACAAGGTCCTATAGCAATCAGCCCCAGCATTTT.

The rearrangement joins TRBV6-5 to TRBJ2-3, with D maybe TRBD1 (5 bases). CDR3 size: 15 residues. V gave up 2 bases and J gave up 3 bases, with 12 bases separating them. Looked up from germline, CDR1 is MNHEY and CDR2 is SVGAGI. CDR3 sequence (DNA): TGTGCCAGCAGTTACGGGGCGGTTCTAACAGATACGCAGTATTTT. Translating gives CASSYGAVLTDTQYF.

The chain is built from TRBV7-9 and TRBJ1-6, with D unresolved. The V gene lost 2 bases and the J gene lost 6 bases, with 5 bases spanning the gap. The germline V gene encodes CDR1 SEHNR and CDR2 FQNEAQ (reference sequence). The CDR3 loop spans 13 amino acids. This chain's CDR3 is CASSLNSNSPLHF. In DNA, the CDR3 is TGTGCCAGCAGCTTAAATAGTAATTCACCCCTCCACTTT.

The chain employs TRBV4-1 and TRBJ1-5; the match to TRBD1 covers 10 bases. The CDR3 is 15 residues long. V lost 4 bases, J lost 6 bases, and 6 bases stayed unmatched. Germline CDR1 and CDR2: MGHRA and YSYEKL. For the CDR3, the DNA is TGCGCCAGCAGCCCCCGACAGGGGGCAGGTCAGCCCCAGCATTTT. This translates into CASSPRQGAGQPQHF.

V gene TRBV9 combines with J gene TRBJ2-5; D perhaps matches TRBD1 (6 bases). Germline V gene sequence: CDR1 SGDLS, CDR2 YYNGEE. V was trimmed by 0 bases and J by 5 bases, leaving 8 bases between them. The CDR3 has 13 amino acids. This chain's CDR3 is CASSVGTGETQYF. CDR3 nucleotides: TGTGCCAGCAGCGTAGGCACAGGGGAGACCCAGTACTTC.

The CDR3 nucleotides read TGTGCCAGCAGCTTAGACAGGGGGCTCACTGAAGCTTTCTTT. As protein: CASSLDRGLTEAFF. The gene calls are TRBV7-2 and TRBJ1-1; 9 bases align to TRBD1. In germline, CDR1 is SGHTA, CDR2 FQGNSA. The V and J ends lost 1 base and 4 bases, in that order; junction bases with no gene match: 1. The CDR3 length is 14 residues.

V usage is TRBV4-2 and J usage is TRBJ2-7; 11 nucleotides agree with TRBD1. CDR3 length: 16 residues. From germline, CDR1 is LGHNA and CDR2 YNFKEQ. Trimming cost V 2 bases and J 2 bases; bases outside gene matches: 5. DNA for the CDR3: TGTGCCAGCAGCCAAACACCGGGACAGGGGGCCTACGAGCAGTACTTC. This codes for CASSQTPGQGAYEQYF.

The chain joins TRBV5-1 to TRBJ1-2; D may be TRBD1 (6 bases). The germline V gene has CDR1 SGHRS and CDR2 YFSETQ. This CDR3 has 14 residues. Trimming removed 4 bases from V and 5 bases from J, with 15 bases in between. CDR3: CASSPEGEWYGYTF. DNA of the CDR3: TGCGCCAGCAGCCCCGAGGGGGAGTGGTATGGCTACACCTTC.